Listed below are T cell receptor beta chains from one sample, sequenced in a study of response to subunit inactivated influenza vaccine. MiXCR, run by TCRdb on the RT-PCR reads, gives a single entry per CDR3 protein. The sample shows fewer than 550,000 distinct CDR3 sequences, roughly 25% of them seen only once. Sequenced here: CD4+ T cells sorted from PBMCs, sampled roughly 5 days after vaccination. These receptors came from a man aged 50 to 59 who received an inactivated influenza vaccine. Each CDR3 is given with its conserved first and last residue. Each record gives: CDR3 protein, CDR3 DNA, D gene, clone size, V gene, J gene. The D gene is left open where the match is weak. Expanded clones get a size class; other rows say once, few or many, or leave the size out.

cdr3_aa: CASSDEIFGANVLTF; cdr3_nt: TGTGCCAGCAGTGATGAGATCTTCGGGGCCAACGTCCTGACTTTC; d_call: .; clone_size: few; v_call: TRBV6-1; j_call: TRBJ2-6
cdr3_aa: CSVGVAGTEAFF; cdr3_nt: TGCAGCGTTGGGGTCGCCGGCACTGAAGCTTTCTTT; d_call: .; clone_size: few; v_call: TRBV29-1; j_call: TRBJ1-1
cdr3_aa: CASSFSRDGPYEQYF; cdr3_nt: TGCGCCAGCAGCTTCTCGCGGGACGGACCCTACGAGCAGTACTTC; d_call: .; clone_size: .; v_call: TRBV5-1; j_call: TRBJ2-7
cdr3_aa: CASSGGNRGNYEQYF; cdr3_nt: TGCGCCAGCAGCGGGGGGAACAGGGGGAATTACGAGCAGTACTTC; d_call: TRBD1; clone_size: few; v_call: TRBV5-1; j_call: TRBJ2-7
cdr3_aa: CSAREWEGRVNEQFF; cdr3_nt: TGCAGTGCTAGAGAATGGGAGGGCCGTGTCAATGAGCAGTTCTTC; d_call: TRBD2; clone_size: .; v_call: TRBV20-1; j_call: TRBJ2-1
cdr3_aa: CASRRTGERTDTQYF; cdr3_nt: TGCGCCAGCAGGAGGACAGGGGAAAGAACAGATACGCAGTATTTT; d_call: TRBD1; clone_size: .; v_call: TRBV4-1; j_call: TRBJ2-3
cdr3_aa: CSARGGGITTGELFF; cdr3_nt: TGCAGTGCTAGAGGTGGCGGGATAACCACCGGGGAGCTGTTTTTT; d_call: .; clone_size: .; v_call: TRBV20-1; j_call: TRBJ2-2
cdr3_aa: CASSPSDRHNEQFF; cdr3_nt: TGTGCCAGCTCACCCTCGGACAGACACAATGAGCAGTTCTTC; d_call: .; clone_size: .; v_call: TRBV18; j_call: TRBJ2-1
cdr3_aa: CASSKPPDNEQFF; cdr3_nt: TGTGCCAGCAGTAAGCCCCCGGACAATGAGCAGTTCTTC; d_call: .; clone_size: .; v_call: TRBV11-3; j_call: TRBJ2-1
cdr3_aa: CASRNRVDEQYF; cdr3_nt: TGTGCCAGCAGGAACAGGGTCGACGAGCAGTACTTC; d_call: .; clone_size: .; v_call: TRBV6-5; j_call: TRBJ2-7
cdr3_aa: CASSSTGALKNIQYF; cdr3_nt: TGTGCCAGCAGCTCGACAGGGGCCCTCAAAAACATTCAGTACTTC; d_call: TRBD1; clone_size: .; v_call: TRBV7-8; j_call: TRBJ2-4
cdr3_aa: CASTLGGGPRSGNTIYF; cdr3_nt: TGTGCCAGCACTCTCGGGGGAGGACCCCGTTCGGGGAACACCATATATTTT; d_call: .; clone_size: few; v_call: TRBV12-3/TRBV12-4; j_call: TRBJ1-3
cdr3_aa: CASSGGSDQPQHF; cdr3_nt: TGCGCCAGCAGCGGGGGGTCGGATCAGCCCCAGCATTTT; d_call: .; clone_size: .; v_call: TRBV5-1; j_call: TRBJ1-5
cdr3_aa: CSARDRDRLLAVATYEQYF; cdr3_nt: TGCAGTGCTCGGGACCGGGACAGGCTACTAGCGGTCGCCACCTACGAGCAGTACTTC; d_call: .; clone_size: .; v_call: TRBV20-1; j_call: TRBJ2-7
cdr3_aa: CAISERAGDTIQYF; cdr3_nt: TGTGCCATCAGTGAGCGGGCAGGGGATACCATTCAGTACTTC; d_call: .; clone_size: .; v_call: TRBV10-3; j_call: TRBJ2-4
cdr3_aa: CASSLFEPNQPQHF; cdr3_nt: TGTGCCAGCAGTTTATTTGAGCCCAATCAGCCCCAGCATTTT; d_call: .; clone_size: .; v_call: TRBV28; j_call: TRBJ1-5
cdr3_aa: CASSLDSGRDTQYF; cdr3_nt: TGCGCCAGCAGCTTGGATTCAGGGAGAGATACGCAGTATTTT; d_call: .; clone_size: .; v_call: TRBV5-1; j_call: TRBJ2-3
cdr3_aa: CASSSLESRGLRSNQPQHF; cdr3_nt: TGTGCCAGCAGTTCTTTAGAATCCAGGGGGCTGAGGAGCAATCAGCCCCAGCATTTT; d_call: TRBD1; clone_size: few; v_call: TRBV6-5; j_call: TRBJ1-5
cdr3_aa: CASTAGLSPLHF; cdr3_nt: TGTGCCAGCACGGCAGGGCTTTCACCCCTCCACTTT; d_call: .; clone_size: .; v_call: TRBV7-9; j_call: TRBJ1-6
cdr3_aa: CSVFAGNTGELFF; cdr3_nt: TGCAGCGTTTTCGCAGGGAACACCGGGGAGCTGTTTTTT; d_call: .; clone_size: .; v_call: TRBV29-1; j_call: TRBJ2-2
cdr3_aa: CASSWTWNTGELFF; cdr3_nt: TGTGCCAGCAGTTGGACCTGGAACACCGGGGAGCTGTTTTTT; d_call: .; clone_size: few; v_call: TRBV27; j_call: TRBJ2-2
cdr3_aa: CASSLAAGTTYEQYF; cdr3_nt: TGTGCCAGCAGCTTAGCAGCGGGAACCACCTACGAGCAGTACTTC; d_call: TRBD2; clone_size: few; v_call: TRBV7-2; j_call: TRBJ2-7
cdr3_aa: CASSRMTGATSPLHF; cdr3_nt: TGCGCCAGCAGCCGAATGACAGGGGCGACTTCACCCCTCCACTTT; d_call: TRBD1; clone_size: .; v_call: TRBV4-1; j_call: TRBJ1-6
cdr3_aa: CASSTGVLYNEQFF; cdr3_nt: TGTGCCAGCAGCACAGGGGTTCTTTACAATGAGCAGTTCTTC; d_call: TRBD1; clone_size: few; v_call: TRBV12-3/TRBV12-4; j_call: TRBJ2-1
cdr3_aa: CSVEDRVIQETQYF; cdr3_nt: TGCAGCGTAGAGGACAGGGTAATCCAAGAGACCCAGTACTTC; d_call: TRBD1; clone_size: .; v_call: TRBV29-1; j_call: TRBJ2-5
cdr3_aa: CASTLRQGLSQPQHF; cdr3_nt: TGTGCCAGCACTCTCAGACAGGGTTTAAGTCAGCCCCAGCATTTT; d_call: TRBD1; clone_size: few; v_call: TRBV12-3/TRBV12-4; j_call: TRBJ1-5
cdr3_aa: CASSLAPGRGAFF; cdr3_nt: TGTGCCAGCAGTTTAGCACCCGGTCGGGGGGCTTTCTTT; d_call: .; clone_size: .; v_call: TRBV12-3/TRBV12-4; j_call: TRBJ1-1